One and the same sample provided the 15 T cell receptor beta chains below, sequenced in a study of cytomegalovirus exposure and HLA in healthy donors. PCR involved 60 Vbeta and 13 Jbeta primers. Repertoires were generated with immunoSEQ multiplex PCR, while TCRdb's copy carries only in-frame clones and drops some. This repertoire shows about 180,000 clones, more than 80% found once; its top ten account for approximately 4.4%. Sequencing was carried out using PBMCs. The receptors originated from a woman under 30 in good health and CMV-seropositive.

V and J are TRBV5-1 and TRBJ2-2; 9 nucleotides align to TRBD1. After removal of 7 bases from V and 3 bases from J, the junction contained 7 bases not matched to a gene. CDR1 SGHRS and CDR2 YFSETQ come from the germline V gene. There are 15 residues in the CDR3. CDR3 DNA: TGCGCCAGCGTAACAGGGGGCGAGTACACCGGGGAGCTGTTTTTT. This translates into CASVTGGEYTGELFF.

This chain uses TRBV19 with TRBJ1-2; D is possibly TRBD1 (6 bases). Germline assignment: CDR1 LNHDA and CDR2 SQIVND (reference sequence). The CDR3 consists of 12 residues. Trimming removed 9 bases at V and 4 bases at J, with 12 bases between. CDR3 coding DNA: TGTGCCAGCACCGGCAGGGGCTATGGCTACACCTTC. This sequence encodes CASTGRGYGYTF.

This rearrangement joins TRBV5-4 to TRBJ1-2; perhaps TRBD1 as D (6 bases). CDR3 size: 15 residues. Germline CDR1 reads SGHNT; CDR2 reads YYREEE (reference sequence). V was shortened by 6 bases and J by 5 bases, with 20 bases between the two germline ends. The CDR3 protein is CASTAVRGAQYGYTF. The DNA of the CDR3 is TGTGCCAGCACAGCAGTCAGGGGCGCCCAATATGGCTACACCTTC.

J is TRBJ1-4 and V is TRBV6-4; TRBD1 agrees at 9 bases. The CDR3 sequence is 16 residues long. Germline trimming cut 4 bases from V and 5 bases from J; bases unmatched to any gene: 8. In germline, CDR1 is MRHNA, CDR2 SNTAGT. CDR3 in amino acids: CASSAGPGQGNEKLFF. CDR3 nucleotide sequence: TGTGCCAGCAGTGCAGGGCCGGGACAGGGAAATGAAAAACTGTTTTTT.

This sequence joins TRBV29-1 and TRBJ1-1; possibly TRBD1 for D (6 bases). Trimming pared 4 bases from V and 5 bases from J, leaving 20 bases between. The CDR3 spans 15 residues. Germline CDR1 and CDR2: SQVTM and ANQGSEA. CDR3 sequence: CSVVPILGQKTEAFF. The CDR3 coding sequence is TGCAGCGTTGTCCCTATCCTAGGACAGAAGACTGAAGCTTTCTTT.

The CDR3 nucleotides are TGTGCCGCCTCTCGGGACAGGGGGGAAGGCAATGAGCAGTTCTTC. As protein: CAASRDRGEGNEQFF. The V gene is TRBV19, the J gene TRBJ2-1, with TRBD1 matching over 11 bases. The CDR3 length is 15 residues. Germline V lookup: CDR1 LNHDA, CDR2 SQIVND (reference sequence). The ends lost 11 bases at V and 6 bases at J; junction bases unmatched: 12. Looking up the rest from reference TRBV19 and TRBJ2-1 gives the full variable domain: DGGITQSPKYLFRKEGQNVTLSCEQNLNHDAMYWYRQDPGQGLRLIYYSQIVNDFQKGDIAEGYSVSREKKESFPLTVTSAQKNPTAFYLCAASRDRGEGNEQFFGPGTRLTVL.

This chain connects TRBV6-1 to TRBJ2-7, with a tentative D call TRBD2 (5 bases). The CDR3 sequence is 15 residues long. The germline gives CDR1 MNHNS, CDR2 SASEGT. V was trimmed by 1 base and J by 2 bases, leaving 12 bases between them. The CDR3 here is CASSEEPGNTYEQYF. CDR3 bases: TGTGCCAGCAGTGAAGAGCCGGGGAACACCTACGAGCAGTACTTC.

The chain recombines TRBV19 with TRBJ1-1; 9 bases agree with TRBD1. Trimming cost V 4 bases and J 6 bases; bases outside gene matches: 9. The CDR3 spans 15 residues. Germline V gene sequence: CDR1 LNHDA, CDR2 SQIVND (reference sequence). CDR3 coding DNA: TGTGCCAGTAGTAGCCTCACCGGGACAGGGTCTGAAGCTTTCTTT. Amino acid sequence: CASSSLTGTGSEAFF.

This chain uses TRBV28 with TRBJ2-2; 8 bases match TRBD1. Germline CDR1 is MDHEN and CDR2 is SYDVKM. V was pared by 6 bases and J by 2 bases, with 2 bases of the junction left unmatched. This CDR3 region has 14 residues. Here the CDR3 reads CASRDRVNTGELFF. The CDR3, as DNA: TGTGCCAGCAGGGACAGGGTAAACACCGGGGAGCTGTTTTTT.

The chain joins TRBV19 to TRBJ2-7; D call uncertain. The CDR3 is made up of 14 amino acids. Germline V gives CDR1 LNHDA, CDR2 SQIVND (reference sequence). V lost 5 bases, J lost 2 bases, and 13 bases lay in between. The CDR3 loop reads CASSVGYLTYEQYF. CDR3 bases: TGTGCCAGTAGTGTCGGGTACCTCACCTACGAGCAGTACTTC.

The rearrangement links TRBV27 to TRBJ2-7, with D possibly being TRBD1 (5 bases). CDR1 and CDR2 from the germline V gene are MNHEY and SMNVEV (reference sequence). The V and J ends lost 3 bases and 5 bases respectively, with 11 bases between them. The CDR3 has 13 residues. The CDR3 nucleotides read TGTGCCAGCAGTTTCGCAGGGCTCCACGAGCAGTACTTC. Residues: CASSFAGLHEQYF.

This chain joins TRBV28 and TRBJ2-7; 7 bases agree with TRBD1. The CDR3 is 14 amino acids. Per the germline V gene, CDR1 is MDHEN and CDR2 is SYDVKM. The junction had 9 bases not matched to a gene; V was cut back by 3 bases and J by 7 bases. CDR3 sequence reads: CASSFADRSQEQYF. DNA for the CDR3: TGTGCCAGCAGTTTCGCGGACAGGTCTCAGGAGCAGTACTTC.

This clone was seen only once. The rearrangement uses TRBV7-6 and TRBJ1-5, with D perhaps TRBD1 (6 bases). The CDR3 runs to 12 residues. Per germline, CDR1 SGHVS and CDR2 FNYEAQ. Between the trimmed V and J ends, which lost 1 base and 11 bases, there was a span of 9 bases. The CDR3 protein is CASSLVGQSQHF. The DNA for the CDR3 is TGTGCCAGCAGCTTAGTAGGACAGTCCCAGCATTTT.

This clone was seen only a few times. CDR3 sequence reads: CASSLWASNQPQHF. The CDR3 region has the DNA TGTGCCAGCAGCTTGTGGGCTAGCAATCAGCCCCAGCATTTT. The chain has TRBV5-5 and TRBJ1-5; D gene unclear. Germline-derived CDR1 and CDR2 are SGHKS and YYEKEE (reference sequence). CDR3 length equals 14 residues. Trimming shortened V by 1 base and J by 0 bases, and 5 bases separated the two germline ends. The full variable domain, completed using reference TRBV5-5 and TRBJ1-5, is DAGVTQSPTHLIKTRGQQVTLRCSPISGHKSVSWYQQVLGQGPQFIFQYYEKEERGRGNFPDRFSARQFPNYSSELNVNALLLGDSALYLCASSLWASNQPQHFGDGTRLSIL.

The V gene is TRBV5-1, the J gene TRBJ2-7; weak D call: TRBD2 (5 bases). CDR3 length: 15 amino acids. Trimming took 3 bases from V and 4 from J, leaving 17 bases between them. Germline CDR1 reads SGHRS; CDR2 reads YFSETQ. CDR3 protein: CASSWSEGRGYEQYF. CDR3 in DNA: TGCGCCAGCAGCTGGAGTGAGGGCCGCGGGTACGAGCAGTACTTC.